This T cell receptor (beta chain) was sequenced during a study of cytomegalovirus exposure and HLA in healthy donors. Across the whole study: In terms of ancestry, the Caucasian-associated cluster contained more than 65% of the approximately 400 genotyped donors.

Findings of the study overall: Most TCR beta V segments were productive about 87% or about 30% of the time in an earlier analysis. In vitro experiments confirmed that three CMV-associated chains were specific for CMV antigens.

The CDR3 loop spans 16 amino acids. Germline CDR1 and CDR2: SSHAT and FNYEAQ (reference sequence). PCR primers comprised 60 Vbeta and 13 Jbeta primers. Sequenced by immunoSEQ multiplex PCR; TCRdb stores in-frame clones only, minus some. Of 150,000 to 180,000 clones in the sample, about three quarters were seen once. Of note for this clone: Its antigen is undetermined. One end of the junction fails to match germline, which may point to a read error.

The chain carries TRBV7-7 and TRBJ1-4; D unresolved. The source material was PBMCs. This clonotype was sampled from a woman between 40 and 50 years old in good health and CMV-seronegative. CDR3 residues: CASSSGWGGKDEKLFF. The CDR3 DNA reads TGTGCTAGCAGCTCGGGATGGGGTGGGAAGGATGAAAAACTGTTTTTT.